Here is one T cell receptor (beta chain) with its context. Antigen: not known. The entry originates in a study of cytomegalovirus exposure and HLA in healthy donors. Whole-study findings and limits: The likely explanation for a cluster of highly shared sequence variants was sequencing artifact. Reports indicated that the classifier achieved high specificity and sensitivity in diagnosing cytomegalovirus status.

PCR used 60 Vbeta primers and 13 Jbeta primers. Assay used: immunoSEQ multiplex PCR; TCRdb lists only in-frame clones, some missing. The sample consists of approximately 220,000 clones, over 65% of them appearing once. The CDR3 has 14 amino acids. Germline trimming cut 10 bases from V and 7 bases from J; bases unmatched to any gene: 12. Germline V CDR1 and CDR2: MNHEY, SVGAGI. The rearrangement uses TRBV6-5 and TRBJ2-3; 9 nucleotides line up with TRBD2. The sequenced sample was PBMCs. The receptor comes from a man aged 18-30 years in good health and CMV-seronegative. The CDR3 reads CATLTSGRSNTQYF. CDR3 DNA: TGTGCCACCCTGACTAGCGGACGTTCGAATACGCAGTATTTT.